Each of the 19 T cell receptor beta chains below was sequenced from the same sample in a study of T cell responses to AZD1222 COVID-19 vaccine. Measured with immunoSEQ multiplex PCR; TCRdb has only the in-frame clones, and not every one. The repertoire includes around 140,000 clones, 85% to 95% of them detected once, and roughly an eighth sits in the top ten. Material: peripheral blood, obtained after recovery from COVID-19. All receptors come from an adult who had recovered from COVID-19.

The J gene is TRBJ2-2, the V gene TRBV14; weak D call: TRBD2 (5 bases). Germline CDR1 is SGHDN and CDR2 is FVKESK. This CDR3 spans 17 amino acids. The germline V and J ends were trimmed by 1 base and 4 bases, with 16 bases remaining between them. CDR3: CASSQVVGGALTGELFF. The CDR3 DNA follows: TGTGCCAGCAGCCAAGTAGTAGGAGGAGCCCTCACCGGGGAGCTGTTTTTT. Together with reference TRBV14 and TRBJ2-2, the CDR3 gives the full variable domain: EAGVTQFPSHSVIEKGQTVTLRCDPISGHDNLYWYRRVMGKEIKFLLHFVKESKQDESGMPNNRFLAERTGGTYSTLKVQPAELEDSGVYFCASSQVVGGALTGELFFGEGSRLTVL.

The chain combines TRBV18 with TRBJ2-2, with 7 positions matching TRBD2. Germline values: CDR1 KGHSH, CDR2 LQKENI. The CDR3 sequence is 15 residues long. Trimming cost V 3 bases and J 3 bases; bases outside gene matches: 4. DNA of the CDR3: TGTGCCAGCTCACCCCCTAGCGGCGACACCGGGGAGCTGTTTTTT. As protein: CASSPPSGDTGELFF.

The chain recombines TRBV28 with TRBJ2-7, with 8 positions matching TRBD1. V gave up 5 bases and J gave up 9 bases; unmatched junction bases: 6. This CDR3 is built from 12 residues. CDR1 is MDHEN, CDR2 SYDVKM, per germline. CDR3 loop: CASSPPGQAQYF. Written as DNA, the CDR3 is TGTGCCAGCAGTCCCCCGGGACAGGCGCAGTACTTC.

This rearrangement joins TRBV19 to TRBJ2-1; 7 bases are shared with TRBD2. This CDR3 is built from 15 residues. Germline loops: CDR1 LNHDA, CDR2 SQIVND (reference sequence). V dropped 6 bases and J dropped 0; count of bases not matched to a gene: 5. The DNA for the CDR3 is TGTGCCAGTAGGGCGGGAGAACGCTCCTACAATGAGCAGTTCTTC. This sequence encodes CASRAGERSYNEQFF. The full variable domain, rest sourced from reference TRBV19 and TRBJ2-1, is DGGITQSPKYLFRKEGQNVTLSCEQNLNHDAMYWYRQDPGQGLRLIYYSQIVNDFQKGDIAEGYSVSREKKESFPLTVTSAQKNPTAFYLCASRAGERSYNEQFFGPGTRLTVL.

The V gene is TRBV3-1 (or the pseudogene TRBV3-2), the J gene TRBJ2-7; perhaps TRBD2 as D (5 bases). Trimming shortened V by 0 bases and J by 6 bases, and 12 bases separated the two germline ends. Germline lookup yields CDR1 LGHDT and CDR2 YNNKEL (reference sequence). This CDR3 contains 14 residues. Here the CDR3 reads CASSQDLLAPEQYF. The DNA for the CDR3 is TGTGCCAGCAGCCAAGACCTCCTAGCTCCCGAGCAGTACTTC.

This clone was detected once. The chain employs TRBV19 and TRBJ2-7; D call uncertain. From germline, CDR1 is LNHDA and CDR2 SQIVND (reference sequence). There are 14 residues in the CDR3. Trimming pared 3 bases from V and 0 bases from J, leaving 9 bases between. For the CDR3, the DNA is TGTGCCAGTAGTATGACCGGTAGCTCCTACGAGCAGTACTTC. It translates to CASSMTGSSYEQYF.

J is TRBJ1-6 and V is TRBV6-4; no clear D gene. CDR3 length: 15 amino acids. V shed 6 bases and J shed 0 bases, with 9 bases lying between them. The germline gives CDR1 MRHNA, CDR2 SNTAGT. The CDR3 sequence is CASREVSSYNSPLHF. Here the CDR3 DNA reads TGTGCCAGCAGGGAAGTAAGCTCCTATAATTCACCCCTCCACTTT.

This chain links TRBV2 with TRBJ1-1, with 9 bases matching TRBD1. Germline trimming cut 10 bases from V and 5 bases from J; bases unmatched to any gene: 5. The CDR3 runs to 12 residues. Germline V CDR1 and CDR2: SNHLY, FYNNEI. The CDR3 spells CATSGTGTEAFF. DNA for the CDR3: TGTGCCACGTCCGGGACAGGGACTGAAGCTTTCTTT.

CDR3 sequence: CASSPQEGKTGNTIYF. The DNA for the CDR3 is TGTGCCAGCTCACCGCAAGAAGGAAAGACTGGAAACACCATATATTTT. The chain has TRBV18 and TRBJ1-3; no reliable D call. This CDR3 comprises 16 residues. From germline, CDR1 is KGHSH and CDR2 LQKENI. V was trimmed by 3 bases and J by 2 bases, leaving 14 bases between them. The entire variable domain, with the rest obtained from reference TRBV18 and TRBJ1-3, is as follows: NAGVMQNPRHLVRRRGQEARLRCSPMKGHSHVYWYRQLPEEGLKFMVYLQKENIIDESGMPKERFSAEFPKEGPSILRIQQVVRGDSAAYFCASSPQEGKTGNTIYFGEGSWLTVV.

The CDR3 sequence is CASSIRRNVYEQYF. The CDR3 DNA follows: TGTGCCAGCAGTATACGTCGGAACGTCTACGAGCAGTACTTC. The rearrangement uses TRBV2 and TRBJ2-7; D not certain. The CDR3 is 14 residues long. The V gene lost 5 bases and the J gene lost 3 bases, with 14 bases spanning the gap. Looked up from germline, CDR1 is SNHLY and CDR2 is FYNNEI.

This clone showed up just once. This chain joins TRBV10-3 and TRBJ1-1; D unclear. CDR1 is ENHRY and CDR2 is SYGVKD in the germline V gene. CDR3 length: 14 residues. V lost 1 base and J lost 0, with 6 bases in between. As DNA, the CDR3 is TGTGCCATCAGTGAGTTCGCCTTGAACACTGAAGCTTTCTTT. It specifies CAISEFALNTEAFF.

The chain joins TRBV19 to TRBJ2-7; 11 nucleotides line up with TRBD2. The CDR3 runs 15 residues. Germline assignment: CDR1 LNHDA and CDR2 SQIVND (reference sequence). Trimming removed 7 bases from V and 0 bases from J; junction bases left unmatched: 5. The CDR3 protein is CASTVAGGSSYEQYF. In DNA, the CDR3 is TGTGCCAGTACCGTAGCGGGAGGGTCCTCCTACGAGCAGTACTTC.

The V and J genes are TRBV28 and TRBJ1-6, with D possibly being TRBD1 (6 bases). Germline assignment: CDR1 MDHEN and CDR2 SYDVKM. Trimming removed 6 bases at V and 5 bases at J, with 11 bases between. The length of the CDR3 is 14 residues. CDR3 in DNA: TGTGCCAGCAGCTTCAGGGGCAATAATTCACCCCTCCACTTT. Its protein product is CASSFRGNNSPLHF.

The chain carries TRBV9 and TRBJ1-4; no clear D. The V gene lost 0 bases and the J gene lost 7 bases, with 13 bases spanning the gap. Looked up from germline, CDR1 is SGDLS and CDR2 is YYNGEE. The CDR3 loop spans 15 amino acids. CDR3 bases: TGTGCCAGCAGCGTAGGGATCCAGGTCGGTGAAAAACTGTTTTTT. It translates to CASSVGIQVGEKLFF.

The chain links TRBV9 to TRBJ1-3; no firm D call. Germline CDR1 SGDLS, CDR2 YYNGEE. The germline V and J ends were trimmed by 0 bases and 0 bases, with 16 bases remaining between them. The CDR3 length is 18 residues. Here the CDR3 reads CASSVGELAGFSGNTIYF. As DNA, the CDR3 is TGTGCCAGCAGCGTAGGGGAATTAGCCGGGTTCTCTGGAAACACCATATATTTT. Variable domain in full (rest from reference TRBV9 and TRBJ1-3): DSGVTQTPKHLITATGQRVTLRCSPRSGDLSVYWYQQSLDQGLQFLIQYYNGEERAKGNILERFSAQQFPDLHSELNLSSLELGDSALYFCASSVGELAGFSGNTIYFGEGSWLTVV.

The V gene is TRBV10-3, the J gene TRBJ2-7; D ambiguous. There are 11 residues in the CDR3. Germline CDR1 ENHRY, CDR2 SYGVKD. V lost 11 bases and J lost 1, with 9 bases in between. For the CDR3, the DNA is TGTGCCGTCAAGAATTCCTACGAGCAGTACTTC. This translates into CAVKNSYEQYF.

This clone was seen only once. The rearrangement uses TRBV12-3 or TRBV12-4 and TRBJ1-2; TRBD1 matches at 9 bases. The CDR3 is made up of 13 amino acids. J lost 3 bases, V lost 6 bases, and 2 bases had no gene match. This chain's CDR3 is CASSRTGDYGYTF. Written as DNA, the CDR3 is TGTGCCAGCAGCCGGACAGGGGACTATGGCTACACCTTC.

The rearrangement links TRBV2 to TRBJ2-1; 10 bases are a match to TRBD2. Trimming at V came to 6 bases and at J to 3 bases, leaving 5 bases not matched to a gene. The CDR3 consists of 15 residues. The germline gives CDR1 SNHLY, CDR2 FYNNEI. Here the CDR3 reads CASSNGLADYNEQFF. The CDR3 nucleotides are TGTGCCAGCAGCAATGGACTAGCGGACTACAATGAGCAGTTCTTC.

Concerning this clone itself: No conserved phenylalanine or tryptophan is present at the end of the CDR3, so a read error is the likely explanation. No DNA is shown, since the ends of the CDR3 on it are uncertain; the CDR3 is the one TCRdb lists. V gene TRBV28 combines with J gene TRBJ1-4; the table's D call, TRBD1, has no DNA check behind it. Germline CDR1 MDHEN, CDR2 SYDVKM. Both ends counted, the CDR3 spans 13 residues. CDR3 sequence reads: CASSPPGTRRRAC.